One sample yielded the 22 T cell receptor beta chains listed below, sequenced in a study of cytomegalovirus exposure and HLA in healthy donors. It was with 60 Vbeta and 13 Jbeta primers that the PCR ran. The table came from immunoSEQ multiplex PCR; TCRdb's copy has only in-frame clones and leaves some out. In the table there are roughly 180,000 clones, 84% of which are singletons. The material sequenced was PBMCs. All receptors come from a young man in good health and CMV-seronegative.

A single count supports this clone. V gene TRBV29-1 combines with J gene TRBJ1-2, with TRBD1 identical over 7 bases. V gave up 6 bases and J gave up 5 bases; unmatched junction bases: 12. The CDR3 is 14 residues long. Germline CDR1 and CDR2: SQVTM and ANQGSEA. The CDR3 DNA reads TGCAGCGTGGGGCCCGGGGCCAGGGGGTATGGCTACACCTTC. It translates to CSVGPGARGYGYTF.

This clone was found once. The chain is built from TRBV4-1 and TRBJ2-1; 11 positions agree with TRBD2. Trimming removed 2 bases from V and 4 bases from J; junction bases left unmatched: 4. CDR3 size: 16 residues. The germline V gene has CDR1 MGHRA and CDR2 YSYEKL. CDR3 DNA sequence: TGCGCCAGCAGCCAACTGGGACTAGCGGTTTACAATGAGCAGTTCTTC. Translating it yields CASSQLGLAVYNEQFF.

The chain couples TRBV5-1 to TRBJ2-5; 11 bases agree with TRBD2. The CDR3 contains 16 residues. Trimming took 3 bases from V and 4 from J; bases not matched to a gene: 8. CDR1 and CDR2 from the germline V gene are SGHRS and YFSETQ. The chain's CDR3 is CASSSVAGGQRETQYF. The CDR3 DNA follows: TGCGCCAGCAGCTCTGTAGCGGGGGGGCAGAGAGAGACCCAGTACTTC.

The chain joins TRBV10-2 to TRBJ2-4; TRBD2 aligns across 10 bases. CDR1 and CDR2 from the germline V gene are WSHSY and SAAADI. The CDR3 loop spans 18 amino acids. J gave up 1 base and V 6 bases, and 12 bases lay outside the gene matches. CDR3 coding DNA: TGCGCCAGCAGAAGAGCTAGCGGGGGTTCCGTGGCCAAAAACATTCAGTACTTC. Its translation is CASRRASGGSVAKNIQYF.

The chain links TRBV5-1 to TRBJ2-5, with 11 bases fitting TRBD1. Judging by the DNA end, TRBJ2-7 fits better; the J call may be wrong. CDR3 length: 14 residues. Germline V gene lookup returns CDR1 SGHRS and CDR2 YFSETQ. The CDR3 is CASRPGTGGYEQYF. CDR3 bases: TGCGCCAGCAGACCAGGGACAGGGGGATACGAGCAGTACTTC.

CDR3 region: CASSSRQGTEAFF. CDR3 bases: TGTGCCAGCAGCTCAAGACAGGGTACTGAAGCTTTCTTT. The genes are TRBV7-6 and TRBJ1-1; the match to TRBD1 covers 7 bases. V shed 4 bases, J shed 5 bases, and the junction held 4 bases outside the gene matches. The germline gives CDR1 SGHVS, CDR2 FNYEAQ. CDR3 length equals 13 residues.

The CDR3 here is CAIRPGLAGVNEQFF. The CDR3 DNA is TGTGCCATCAGACCCGGACTAGCGGGAGTTAATGAGCAGTTCTTC. The gene calls are TRBV10-3 and TRBJ2-1; 13 nucleotides match TRBD2. V trimming: 6 bases; J trimming: 7 bases; junction bases outside the gene matches: 6. The CDR3 covers 15 residues. Germline V gene sequence: CDR1 ENHRY, CDR2 SYGVKD.

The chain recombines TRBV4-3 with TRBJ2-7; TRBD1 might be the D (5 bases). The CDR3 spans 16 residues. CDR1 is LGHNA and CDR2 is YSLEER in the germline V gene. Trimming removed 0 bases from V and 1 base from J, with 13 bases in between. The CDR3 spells CASSQDGAVGSYEQYF. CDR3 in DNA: TGCGCCAGCAGCCAAGATGGGGCGGTTGGGTCCTACGAGCAGTACTTC.

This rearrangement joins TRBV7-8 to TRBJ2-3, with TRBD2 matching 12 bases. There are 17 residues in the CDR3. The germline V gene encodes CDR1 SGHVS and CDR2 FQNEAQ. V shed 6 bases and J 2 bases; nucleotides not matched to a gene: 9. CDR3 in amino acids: CASSPTSGGFDTDTQYF. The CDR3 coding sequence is TGTGCCAGCAGTCCGACTAGCGGGGGTTTCGACACAGATACGCAGTATTTT.

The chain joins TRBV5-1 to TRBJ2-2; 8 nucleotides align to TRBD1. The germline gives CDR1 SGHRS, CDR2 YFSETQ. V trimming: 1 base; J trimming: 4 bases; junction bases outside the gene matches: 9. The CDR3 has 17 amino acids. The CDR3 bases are TGCGCCAGCAGCTTGCGAGGACAGGGTGGAGGCACCGGGGAGCTGTTTTTT. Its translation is CASSLRGQGGGTGELFF.

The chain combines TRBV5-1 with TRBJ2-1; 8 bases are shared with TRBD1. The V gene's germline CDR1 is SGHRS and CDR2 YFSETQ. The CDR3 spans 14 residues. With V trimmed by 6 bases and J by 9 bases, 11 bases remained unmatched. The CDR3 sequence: CASKPTGVQSEQFF. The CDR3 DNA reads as TGCGCCAGCAAGCCGACAGGGGTCCAGAGTGAGCAGTTCTTC.

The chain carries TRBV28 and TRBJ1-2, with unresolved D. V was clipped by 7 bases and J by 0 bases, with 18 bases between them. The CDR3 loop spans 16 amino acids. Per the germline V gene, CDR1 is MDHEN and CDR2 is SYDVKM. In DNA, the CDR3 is TGTGCCAGCAATTCCGCAGACGGACTAACTAACTATGGCTACACCTTC. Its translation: CASNSADGLTNYGYTF.

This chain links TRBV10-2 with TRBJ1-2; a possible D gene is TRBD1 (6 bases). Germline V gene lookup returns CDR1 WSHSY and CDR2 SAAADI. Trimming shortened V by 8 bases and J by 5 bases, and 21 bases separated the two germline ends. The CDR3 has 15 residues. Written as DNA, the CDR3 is TGCGCCAGCGGCAGCGGGACACCTCGACTTTATGGCTACACCTTC. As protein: CASGSGTPRLYGYTF.

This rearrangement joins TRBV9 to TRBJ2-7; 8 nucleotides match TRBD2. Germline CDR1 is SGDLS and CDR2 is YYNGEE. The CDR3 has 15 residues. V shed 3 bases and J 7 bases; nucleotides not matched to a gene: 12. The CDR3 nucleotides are TGTGCCAGCAGCGCCCACCATTTTAGCGGGAATGAGCAGTACTTC. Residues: CASSAHHFSGNEQYF.

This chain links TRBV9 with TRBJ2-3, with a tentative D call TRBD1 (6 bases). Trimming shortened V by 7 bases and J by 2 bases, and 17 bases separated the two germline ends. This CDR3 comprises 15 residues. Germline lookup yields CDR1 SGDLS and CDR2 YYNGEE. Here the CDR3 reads CASSRDTRDTDTQYF. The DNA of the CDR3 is TGTGCCAGCTCCCGGGACACACGAGACACAGATACGCAGTATTTT.

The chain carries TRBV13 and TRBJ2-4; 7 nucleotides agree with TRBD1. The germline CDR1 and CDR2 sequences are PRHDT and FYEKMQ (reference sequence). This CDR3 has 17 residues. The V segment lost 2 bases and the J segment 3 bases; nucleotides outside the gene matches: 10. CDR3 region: CASSLLGTAWGKNIQYF. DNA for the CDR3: TGTGCCAGCAGCTTACTCGGGACAGCTTGGGGCAAAAACATTCAGTACTTC.

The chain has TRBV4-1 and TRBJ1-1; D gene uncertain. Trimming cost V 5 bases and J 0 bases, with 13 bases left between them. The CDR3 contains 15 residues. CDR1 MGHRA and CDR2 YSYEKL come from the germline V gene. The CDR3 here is CASSVLTGLNTEAFF. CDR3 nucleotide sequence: TGCGCCAGCAGCGTACTGACGGGGTTGAACACTGAAGCTTTCTTT.

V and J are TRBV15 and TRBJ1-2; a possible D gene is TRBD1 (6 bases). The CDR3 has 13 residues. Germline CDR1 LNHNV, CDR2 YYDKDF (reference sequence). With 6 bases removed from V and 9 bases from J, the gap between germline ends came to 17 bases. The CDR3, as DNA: TGTGCCACCAGTCCTCGGACAGAGGATCGCTACACCTTC. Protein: CATSPRTEDRYTF. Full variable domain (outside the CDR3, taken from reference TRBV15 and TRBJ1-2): DAMVIQNPRYQVTQFGKPVTLSCSQTLNHNVMYWYQQKSSQAPKLLFHYYDKDFNNEADTPDNFQSRRPNTSFCFLDIRSPGLGDTAMYLCATSPRTEDRYTFGSGTRLTVV.

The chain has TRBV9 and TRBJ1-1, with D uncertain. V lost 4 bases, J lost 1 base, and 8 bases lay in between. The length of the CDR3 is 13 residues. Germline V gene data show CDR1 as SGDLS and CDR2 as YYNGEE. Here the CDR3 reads CASSLQTNTEAFF. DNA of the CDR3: TGTGCCAGCAGCCTACAGACGAACACTGAAGCTTTCTTT.

The CDR3 loop is CASSQTGGRTGELFF. CDR3 nucleotides: TGTGCCAGCAGCCAGACAGGGGGAAGGACCGGGGAGCTGTTTTTT. The chain is built from TRBV7-8 and TRBJ2-2, with TRBD1 matching over 9 bases. The CDR3 contains 15 residues. V trimming: 5 bases; J trimming: 5 bases; junction bases outside the gene matches: 6. Germline lookup yields CDR1 SGHVS and CDR2 FQNEAQ.

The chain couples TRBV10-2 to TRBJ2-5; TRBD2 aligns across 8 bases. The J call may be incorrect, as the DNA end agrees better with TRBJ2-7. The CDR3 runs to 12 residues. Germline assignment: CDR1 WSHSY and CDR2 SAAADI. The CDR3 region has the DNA TGCGCCACCCAGCGGGAGCTCTACGAGCAGTACTTC. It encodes CATQRELYEQYF.

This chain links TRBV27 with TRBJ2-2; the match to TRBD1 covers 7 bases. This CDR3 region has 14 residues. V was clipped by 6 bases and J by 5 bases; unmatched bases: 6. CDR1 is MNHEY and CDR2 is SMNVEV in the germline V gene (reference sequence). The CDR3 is CASSLSRGTGELFF. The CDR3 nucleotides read TGTGCCAGCAGCCTTTCCAGGGGGACCGGGGAGCTGTTTTTT.